This passage covers 6 T cell receptor beta chains from one sample sequenced in a study of PD-1 blockade in classical Hodgkin lymphoma. All trial patients relapsed after autologous stem cell transplantation. Some clones are missing from TCRdb's copy, which holds only in-frame ones; the method was immunoSEQ multiplex PCR. The sample yields roughly 61,000 clones, approximately 92% seen once. Sequenced material: peripheral blood mononuclear cells (PBMCs), taken at baseline. The receptor set was obtained from a human donor with classical Hodgkin lymphoma.

The CDR3 is CASSSYEVGSEAFF. CDR3 in DNA: TGTGCCAGCAGCTCATACGAGGTGGGCTCTGAAGCTTTCTTT. The chain joins TRBV7-9 to TRBJ1-1; no clear D gene. CDR1 and CDR2 from the germline V gene are SEHNR and FQNEAQ (reference sequence). There are 14 residues in the CDR3. Trimming pared 4 bases from V and 6 bases from J, leaving 15 bases between.

This CDR3 reads CASSRGLAAEAFF. The DNA of the CDR3 is TGTGCCAGTAGTCGAGGCCTAGCCGCTGAAGCTTTCTTT. The V call is TRBV19, the J call TRBJ1-1; no firm D call. Germline values: CDR1 LNHDA, CDR2 SQIVND (reference sequence). The CDR3 runs to 13 residues. The V end lost 5 bases, the J end lost 6 bases, and 13 bases lay between the germline ends.

The chain couples TRBV2 to TRBJ2-5; maybe TRBD2 (6 bases). V was cut by 6 bases and J by 0 bases, with 17 bases left in between. This CDR3 spans 16 amino acids. The germline CDR1 and CDR2 sequences are SNHLY and FYNNEI. CDR3 in amino acids: CASSMTSFGHQETQYF. The CDR3 DNA reads as TGTGCCAGCAGCATGACTAGTTTCGGACACCAAGAGACCCAGTACTTC.

This clone was recorded only once. CDR3: CASSLGPPRGATNEKLFF. CDR3 nucleotide sequence: TGTGCCAGCAGCTTGGGCCCCCCTCGGGGAGCAACTAATGAAAAACTGTTTTTT. The chain employs TRBV5-6 and TRBJ1-4; D is ambiguous. CDR3 length: 18 amino acids. V was clipped by 0 bases and J by 0 bases, with 15 bases between them. Germline V CDR1 and CDR2: SGHDT, YYEEEE. Variable domain in full (rest from reference TRBV5-6 and TRBJ1-4): DAGVTQSPTHLIKTRGQQVTLRCSPKSGHDTVSWYQQALGQGPQFIFQYYEEEERQRGNFPDRFSGHQFPNYSSELNVNALLLGDSALYLCASSLGPPRGATNEKLFFGSGTQLSVL.

The chain joins TRBV11-3 to TRBJ2-2; TRBD2 might be the D (5 bases). Germline V lookup: CDR1 SGHNT, CDR2 YENEEA. The CDR3 contains 15 residues. Trimming pared 3 bases from V and 2 bases from J, leaving 10 bases between. The DNA for the CDR3 is TGTGCCAGCAGCTTGAACCGGGGTAACACCGGGGAGCTGTTTTTT. This sequence encodes CASSLNRGNTGELFF.

The rearrangement links TRBV6-1 to TRBJ1-5; D might be TRBD1 (6 bases). Per germline, CDR1 MNHNS and CDR2 SASEGT. The CDR3 extends over 15 amino acids. Trimming pared 7 bases from V and 0 bases from J, leaving 13 bases between. The CDR3 sequence is CASTAGALSNQPQHF. CDR3 bases: TGTGCCAGCACCGCAGGGGCCCTTAGCAATCAGCCCCAGCATTTT.